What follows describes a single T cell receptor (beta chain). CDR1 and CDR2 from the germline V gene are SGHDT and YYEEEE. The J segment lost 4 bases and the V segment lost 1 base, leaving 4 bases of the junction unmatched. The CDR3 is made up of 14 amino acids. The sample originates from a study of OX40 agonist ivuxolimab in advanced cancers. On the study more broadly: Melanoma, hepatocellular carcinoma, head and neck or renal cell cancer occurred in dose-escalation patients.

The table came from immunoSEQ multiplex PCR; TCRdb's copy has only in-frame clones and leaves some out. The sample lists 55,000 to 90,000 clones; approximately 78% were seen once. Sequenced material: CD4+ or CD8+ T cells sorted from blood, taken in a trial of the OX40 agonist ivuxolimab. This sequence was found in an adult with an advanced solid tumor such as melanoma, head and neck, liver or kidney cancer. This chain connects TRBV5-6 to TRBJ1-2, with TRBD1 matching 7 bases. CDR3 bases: TGTGCCAGCAGCTTGCAACAGGGGTTCTATGGCTACACCTTC. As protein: CASSLQQGFYGYTF.